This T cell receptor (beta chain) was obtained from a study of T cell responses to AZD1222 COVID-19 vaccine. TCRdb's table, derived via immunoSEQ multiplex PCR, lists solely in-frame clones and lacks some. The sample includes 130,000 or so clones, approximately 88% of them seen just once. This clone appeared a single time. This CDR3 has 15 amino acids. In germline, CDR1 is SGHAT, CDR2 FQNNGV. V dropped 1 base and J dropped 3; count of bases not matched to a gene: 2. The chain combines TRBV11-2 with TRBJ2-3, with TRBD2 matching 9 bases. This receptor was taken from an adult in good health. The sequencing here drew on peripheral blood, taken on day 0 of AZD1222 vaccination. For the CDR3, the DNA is TGTGCCAGCAGCTTAGGTAGCGGGAGAACAGATACGCAGTATTTT. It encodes CASSLGSGRTDTQYF.